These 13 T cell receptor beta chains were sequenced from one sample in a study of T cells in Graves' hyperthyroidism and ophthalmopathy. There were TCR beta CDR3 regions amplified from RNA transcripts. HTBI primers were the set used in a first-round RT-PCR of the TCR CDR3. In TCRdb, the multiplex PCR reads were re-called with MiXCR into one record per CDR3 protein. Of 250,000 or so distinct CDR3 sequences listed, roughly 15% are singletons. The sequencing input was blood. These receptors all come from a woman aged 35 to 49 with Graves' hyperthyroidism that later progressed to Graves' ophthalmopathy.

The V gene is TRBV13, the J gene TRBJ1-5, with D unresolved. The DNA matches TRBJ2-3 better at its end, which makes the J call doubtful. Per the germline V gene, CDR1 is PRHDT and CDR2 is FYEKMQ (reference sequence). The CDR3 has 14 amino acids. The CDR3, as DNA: TGTGCCAGCAGCACCGACCCCAGAAGTCAGCCCCAGTATTTT. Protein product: CASSTDPRSQPQYF.

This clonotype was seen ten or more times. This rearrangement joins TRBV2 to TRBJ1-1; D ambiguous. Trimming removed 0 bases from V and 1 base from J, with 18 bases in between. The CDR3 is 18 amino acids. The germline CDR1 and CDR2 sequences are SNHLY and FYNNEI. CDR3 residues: CASSEALTRQKENTEAFF. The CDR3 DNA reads TGTGCCAGCAGTGAAGCCCTTACACGGCAGAAGGAGAACACTGAAGCTTTCTTT.

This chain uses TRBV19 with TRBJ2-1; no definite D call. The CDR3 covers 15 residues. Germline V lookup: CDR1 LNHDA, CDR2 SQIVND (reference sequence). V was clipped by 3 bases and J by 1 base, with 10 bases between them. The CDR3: CASSIGSSSYNEQFF. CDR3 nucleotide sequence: TGTGCCAGTAGTATCGGCAGCTCTTCCTACAATGAGCAGTTCTTC.

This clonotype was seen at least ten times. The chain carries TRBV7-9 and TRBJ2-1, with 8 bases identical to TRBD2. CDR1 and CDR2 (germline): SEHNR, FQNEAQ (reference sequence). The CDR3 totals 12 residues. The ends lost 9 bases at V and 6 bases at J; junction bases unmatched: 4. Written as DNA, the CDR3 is TGTGCCAGTGAAGGGACTAGCAATGAGCAGTTCTTC. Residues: CASEGTSNEQFF. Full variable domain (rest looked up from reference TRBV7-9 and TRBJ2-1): DTGVSQNPRHKITKRGQNVTFRCDPISEHNRLYWYRQTLGQGPEFLTYFQNEAQLEKSRLLSDRFSAERPKGSFSTLEIQRTEQGDSAMYLCASEGTSNEQFFGPGTRLTVL.

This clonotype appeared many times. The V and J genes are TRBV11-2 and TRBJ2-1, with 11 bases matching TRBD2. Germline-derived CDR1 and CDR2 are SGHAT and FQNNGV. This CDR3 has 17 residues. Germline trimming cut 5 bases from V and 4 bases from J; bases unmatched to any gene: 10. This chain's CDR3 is CASSVPGGLAEYNEQFF. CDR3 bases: TGTGCCAGCAGCGTTCCGGGGGGACTAGCGGAATACAATGAGCAGTTCTTC.

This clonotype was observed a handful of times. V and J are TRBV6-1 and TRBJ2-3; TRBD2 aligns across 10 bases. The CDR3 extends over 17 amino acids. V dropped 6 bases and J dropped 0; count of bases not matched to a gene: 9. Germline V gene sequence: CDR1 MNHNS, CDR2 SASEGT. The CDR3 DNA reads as TGTGCCAGCAGCTCGGGTATGACTAGCGGGAGCACAGATACGCAGTATTTT. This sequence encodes CASSSGMTSGSTDTQYF.

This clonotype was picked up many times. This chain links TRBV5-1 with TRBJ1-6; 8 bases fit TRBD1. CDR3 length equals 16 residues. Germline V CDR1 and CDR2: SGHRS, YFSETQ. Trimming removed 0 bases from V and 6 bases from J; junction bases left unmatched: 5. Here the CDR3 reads CASSLEGQAFNSPLHF. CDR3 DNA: TGCGCCAGCAGCTTGGAGGGACAGGCGTTTAATTCACCCCTCCACTTT.

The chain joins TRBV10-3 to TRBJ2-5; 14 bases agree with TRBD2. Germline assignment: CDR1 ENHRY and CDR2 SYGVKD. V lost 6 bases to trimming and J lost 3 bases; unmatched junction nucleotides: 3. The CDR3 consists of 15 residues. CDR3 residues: CAIRRGLAGEETQYF. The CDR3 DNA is TGTGCCATCAGGAGGGGACTAGCGGGAGAAGAGACCCAGTACTTC.

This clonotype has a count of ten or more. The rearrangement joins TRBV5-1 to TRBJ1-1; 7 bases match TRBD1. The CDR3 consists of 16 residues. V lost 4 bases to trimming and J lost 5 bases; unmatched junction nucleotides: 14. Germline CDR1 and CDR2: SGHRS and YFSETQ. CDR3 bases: TGCGCCAGCAGCAAGGAAGGAGGGGGCAGTGGAACTGAAGCTTTCTTT. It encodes CASSKEGGGSGTEAFF.

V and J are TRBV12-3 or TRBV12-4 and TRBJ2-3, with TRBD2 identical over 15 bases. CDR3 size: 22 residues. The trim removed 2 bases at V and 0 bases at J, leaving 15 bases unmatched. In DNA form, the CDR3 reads TGTGCCAGCAGTTTAAGGAGGGCCTTCGGGACTAGCGGGAGGAGGAGCACAGATACGCAGTATTTT. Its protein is CASSLRRAFGTSGRRSTDTQYF.

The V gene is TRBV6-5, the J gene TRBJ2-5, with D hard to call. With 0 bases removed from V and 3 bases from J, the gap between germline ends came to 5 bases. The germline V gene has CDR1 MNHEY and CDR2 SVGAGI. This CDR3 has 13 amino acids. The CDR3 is CASSYSWKETQYF. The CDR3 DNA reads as TGTGCCAGCAGTTACTCTTGGAAAGAGACCCAGTACTTC.

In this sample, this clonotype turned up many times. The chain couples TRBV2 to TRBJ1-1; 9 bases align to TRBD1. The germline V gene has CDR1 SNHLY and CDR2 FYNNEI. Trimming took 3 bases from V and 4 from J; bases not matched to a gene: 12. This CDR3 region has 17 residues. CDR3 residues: CASSDGTWTGVGTEAFF. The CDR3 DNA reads TGTGCCAGCAGTGATGGCACTTGGACAGGGGTCGGCACTGAAGCTTTCTTT.

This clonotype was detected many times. The CDR3 nucleotides read TGTGCCAGCAGTTACACCCGGACAGTGACCTCGACCCAGCATTTT. Translating gives CASSYTRTVTSTQHF. J is TRBJ1-5 and V is TRBV6-6; D is perhaps TRBD1 (6 bases). Germline V gene sequence: CDR1 MNHNY, CDR2 SVGAGI (reference sequence). V lost 2 bases and J 11 bases, leaving 19 bases between the germline ends. The CDR3 has 15 amino acids.